A single sample gave rise to the 18 T cell receptor beta chains below, sequenced in a study of molecular identifiers for immune sequencing clone quantification. Each CDR3 protein gets one entry after TCRdb re-called the PCR reads with MiXCR. The repertoire holds about 320,000 distinct CDR3 sequences, with about a quarter as singletons. The specimen sequenced was naive CD8+ T cells from blood, with Jurkat cell RNA spiked in. Subset of the sample: FACS-sorted CD8+CD4-CCR7+CD45RA+ naive T cells. The receptors derive from a human donor in good health. Some libraries in this study had Jurkat cell RNA spiked in.

Ten or more counts support this clonotype. This chain links TRBV7-9 with TRBJ2-7; possibly TRBD1 or TRBD2 for D (5 bases each). V lost 2 bases and J lost 2, with 10 bases in between. Germline V lookup: CDR1 SEHNR, CDR2 FQNEAQ (reference sequence). The CDR3 is 14 residues long. The CDR3 nucleotides read TGTGCCAGCAGCTTACTCGAGGGGACCTACGAGCAGTACTTC. Amino acids: CASSLLEGTYEQYF.

Note on this clonotype: Since a much larger clone is just one base distant, this may be a read error. The chain uses TRBV7-9 and TRBJ1-1; D not certain. This CDR3 region has 12 residues. Germline V gives CDR1 SEHNR, CDR2 FQNEAQ (reference sequence). The CDR3 region is CTSTYQNTEAFF. In nucleotides, the CDR3 is TGTACCAGCACCTACCAAAACACTGAAGCTTTCTTT.

This clonotype showed up many times. This sequence joins TRBV28 and TRBJ2-3, with 7 bases that match TRBD1. CDR3 size: 15 residues. Germline CDR1 reads MDHEN; CDR2 reads SYDVKM. V lost 3 bases and J lost 0; bases outside the gene matches: 3. The CDR3 DNA sequence: TGTGCCAGCAGTTTCGGGACAGAGAGCACAGATACGCAGTATTTT. Translated: CASSFGTESTDTQYF. The full variable domain, its missing parts supplied by reference TRBV28 and TRBJ2-3, is DVKVTQSSRYLVKRTGEKVFLECVQDMDHENMFWYRQDPGLGLRLIYFSYDVKMKEKGDIPEGYSVSREKKERFSLILESASTNQTSMYLCASSFGTESTDTQYFGPGTRLTVL.

This clonotype was counted between two and nine times. The junction departs from germline at one end; a sequencing error may be responsible. CDR3 sequence: CSATQGLAGRPSTDTQYF. In DNA, the CDR3 is TGCAGCGCTACACAGGGACTAGCGGGAAGGCCTAGCACAGATACGCAGTATTTT. The chain couples TRBV20-1 to TRBJ2-3; 13 bases agree with TRBD2. The CDR3 runs 18 residues. Germline CDR1 reads DFQATT; CDR2 reads SNEGSKA (reference sequence).

This sequence joins TRBV27 and TRBJ2-3, with 9 bases lining up with TRBD2. Per germline, CDR1 MNHEY and CDR2 SMNVEV (reference sequence). J gave up 4 bases and V 3 bases, and 5 bases lay outside the gene matches. The CDR3 is 15 residues long. The CDR3 reads CASSLWLAGPDTQYF. The CDR3 DNA sequence: TGTGCCAGCAGTTTGTGGCTAGCGGGGCCAGATACGCAGTATTTT.

This clonotype was seen at least ten times. The chain couples TRBV7-9 to TRBJ1-4; no clear D. Trimming cost V 5 bases and J 7 bases, with 17 bases left between them. Germline CDR1 reads SEHNR; CDR2 reads FQNEAQ (reference sequence). This CDR3 is built from 15 residues. The CDR3 region is CASSPWGGGGEKLFF. CDR3 bases: TGTGCCAGCAGCCCATGGGGAGGCGGTGGTGAAAAACTGTTTTTT.

Remarks on this clonotype: One end of the junction fails to match germline, which may point to a read error. The chain joins TRBV7-2 to TRBJ2-7; D is unresolved. Germline CDR1 is SGHTA and CDR2 is FQGNSA. This CDR3 is 14 amino acids long. In DNA form, the CDR3 reads TGTGCCAGCAGCTCCGCCATACCCTCCTACGCGCAGTACTTC. This gives the protein CASSSAIPSYAQYF.

A note on this clonotype: With a much larger clone just one base away, this may be a read error. The chain carries TRBV6-5 and TRBJ2-5, with D unresolved. Germline V gene lookup returns CDR1 MNHEY and CDR2 SVGAGI. The CDR3 runs to 15 residues. The ends were cut back, 4 bases at V and 5 bases at J, with 17 bases in the middle. This chain's CDR3 is CASSCSGSLGETQYF. DNA of the CDR3: TGTGCCAGCAGTTGTTCCGGATCCTTGGGCGAGACCCAGTACTTC.

This clonotype was observed once. A much more abundant neighbour one base away suggests this may be a read error. The chain has TRBV4-3 and TRBJ2-3; 10 nucleotides line up with TRBD2. In germline, CDR1 is LGHNA, CDR2 YSLEER. J was trimmed by 4 bases and V by 1 base; bases with no gene match: 8. The CDR3 loop spans 17 amino acids. CDR3 bases: TGCGCCAGCAGCCAAGCGGCAGCGGGGGGGAGGCCAGATACGCAGTATTTT. Residues: CASSQAAAGGRPDTQYF.

Remarks on this clonotype: At one end, the junction sequence differs from germline, possibly due to a read error. The rearrangement uses TRBV29-1 and TRBJ2-1; the match to TRBD1 covers 9 bases. In germline, CDR1 is SQVTM, CDR2 ANQGSEA. CDR3 length: 14 amino acids. CDR3 sequence (DNA): TGCAGCGTATCGACAGGGGGGCTGTTTGGTGAGCCGTTCTTC. It yields the protein CSVSTGGLFGEPFF.

This clonotype was seen at least ten times. The gene calls are TRBV7-9 and TRBJ2-3; 8 nucleotides align to TRBD2. The CDR3 covers 15 residues. J gave up 5 bases and V 5 bases, and 9 bases lay outside the gene matches. The germline CDR1 and CDR2 sequences are SEHNR and FQNEAQ (reference sequence). CDR3 in DNA: TGTGCCAGCAGCCCGGATTTCGGGGGGGGAGATACGCAGTATTTT. This gives the protein CASSPDFGGGDTQYF.

This clonotype came up many times. The rearrangement uses TRBV6-2 or TRBV6-3 and TRBJ1-1, with a possible D match to TRBD1 (5 bases). The V and J ends lost 0 bases and 7 bases respectively, with 9 bases between them. In germline, CDR1 is MNHEY, CDR2 SVGEGT. The CDR3 sequence is 13 residues long. DNA of the CDR3: TGTGCCAGCAGTTACTCCGGGGGGTATGAAGCTTTCTTT. This encodes CASSYSGGYEAFF.

V usage is TRBV9 and J usage is TRBJ1-3, with 7 bases aligning to TRBD1. Germline V gene data show CDR1 as SGDLS and CDR2 as YYNGEE. V was pared by 0 bases and J by 7 bases, with 7 bases of the junction left unmatched. The CDR3 has 15 amino acids. The CDR3 loop is CASSVEGTVSNTIYF. CDR3 nucleotide sequence: TGTGCCAGCAGCGTAGAGGGGACAGTGTCTAACACCATATATTTT.

This clonotype occurred a few times. J is TRBJ1-5 and V is TRBV28; D gene unclear. Per the germline V gene, CDR1 is MDHEN and CDR2 is SYDVKM. The CDR3 runs to 15 residues. Trimming cost V 5 bases and J 0 bases, with 11 bases left between them. The CDR3 is CASSPRAVSNQPQHF. In nucleotides, the CDR3 is TGTGCCAGCAGTCCCCGAGCTGTTAGCAATCAGCCCCAGCATTTT.

To note about this clonotype: Germline is not matched at one junction end, which may reflect a read error. V usage is TRBV20-1 and J usage is TRBJ2-1, with TRBD2 identical over 9 bases. The CDR3 runs 14 residues. From germline, CDR1 is DFQATT and CDR2 SNEGSKA (reference sequence). This CDR3 is CSATSGSSHNEQFF. The CDR3 region has the DNA TGCAGTGCGACTAGCGGATCCTCCCACAATGAGCAGTTCTTC.

The rearrangement uses TRBV27 and TRBJ2-4, with unresolved D. Per the germline V gene, CDR1 is MNHEY and CDR2 is SMNVEV (reference sequence). Trimming removed 5 bases from V and 0 bases from J, with 11 bases in between. The CDR3 length is 15 residues. The CDR3: CASSPEVLAKNIQYF. The CDR3 coding sequence is TGTGCCAGCAGTCCCGAGGTACTAGCCAAAAACATTCAGTACTTC.

A note on this clonotype: A read error is possible here, since a much larger clone lies one base away. The rearrangement uses TRBV29-1 and TRBJ2-3; D tentatively reads TRBD1 or TRBD2 (6 bases each). Germline CDR1 SQVTM, CDR2 ANQGSEA. CDR3 length: 14 amino acids. CDR3 sequence reads: CSVEVADSTDTRYF. Written as DNA, the CDR3 is TGCAGCGTTGAAGTAGCGGACAGCACAGATACGCGGTATTTT.

This clonotype occurred a few times. V gene TRBV5-1 combines with J gene TRBJ2-3; D tentatively reads TRBD1 or TRBD2 (5 bases each). CDR3 length equals 15 residues. Per the germline V gene, CDR1 is SGHRS and CDR2 is YFSETQ. Trimming took off 0 bases at V and 6 bases at J, with 14 bases between the two ends. CDR3 nucleotide sequence: TGCGCCAGCAGCTTGGGGACAATCGAGGGGGATACGCAGTATTTT. Amino acids: CASSLGTIEGDTQYF.